The 28 T cell receptor beta chains below come from one sample, sequenced in a study of blood T cell repertoires in COVID-19. Generated by immunoSEQ multiplex PCR, the TCRdb table keeps only in-frame clones and is missing some. Of roughly 230,000 clones listed, 83% were seen once; the top ten hold less than 7.5%. Material for sequencing was peripheral blood. Receptors were obtained from a woman between 50 and 59 years old with acute or convalescent COVID-19.

This chain connects TRBV5-1 to TRBJ2-3; D not certain. Germline V lookup: CDR1 SGHRS, CDR2 YFSETQ. Trimming took off 0 bases at V and 7 bases at J, with 6 bases between the two ends. The CDR3 has 12 amino acids. This CDR3 is CASSLDYYTQYF. The CDR3 nucleotides read TGCGCCAGCAGCTTGGACTATTATACGCAGTATTTT.

The chain links TRBV12-5 to TRBJ1-2; 10 nucleotides agree with TRBD1. Losses at the gene ends were 1 base for V and 3 bases for J; bases not matched to a gene: 2. The CDR3 has 15 residues. The V gene's germline CDR1 is LGHNT and CDR2 FRNRAP. CDR3: CASGLGTGGYYGYTF. In DNA form, the CDR3 reads TGTGCTAGTGGTTTGGGGACAGGGGGGTACTATGGCTACACCTTC. Full variable domain (outside the CDR3, taken from reference TRBV12-5 and TRBJ1-2): DARVTQTPRHKVTEMGQEVTMRCQPILGHNTVFWYRQTMMQGLELLAYFRNRAPLDDSGMPKDRFSAEMPDATLATLKIQPSEPRDSAVYFCASGLGTGGYYGYTFGSGTRLTVV.

The chain recombines TRBV7-9 with TRBJ2-3; 9 bases align to TRBD2. With 10 bases clipped from V and 2 bases from J, the junction kept 7 bases outside the gene matches. The CDR3 is made up of 14 amino acids. Germline CDR1 and CDR2: SEHNR and FQNEAQ (reference sequence). The CDR3 nucleotides are TGTGCCACTGGGGCTAGCGGGAACACAGATACGCAGTATTTT. Translation: CATGASGNTDTQYF.

The V gene is TRBV7-9, the J gene TRBJ1-1; 10 bases map to TRBD1. After removal of 1 base from V and 1 base from J, the junction contained 6 bases not matched to a gene. The CDR3 consists of 17 residues. Germline CDR1 reads SEHNR; CDR2 reads FQNEAQ (reference sequence). For the CDR3, the DNA is TGTGCCAGCAGCTTAGTAGAGGGACAGGGGTCGAACACTGAAGCTTTCTTT. It specifies CASSLVEGQGSNTEAFF.

This clone was seen once. The rearrangement joins TRBV19 to TRBJ1-5; D possibly corresponds to TRBD1 (6 bases). Germline V lookup: CDR1 LNHDA, CDR2 SQIVND (reference sequence). V shed 7 bases and J shed 4 bases, with 17 bases lying between them. There are 15 residues in the CDR3. The CDR3 sequence: CASTLDRRNNQPQHF. DNA for the CDR3: TGTGCCAGTACCTTGGACAGAAGAAATAATCAGCCCCAGCATTTT.

This chain uses TRBV12-3 or TRBV12-4 with TRBJ2-4; tentatively, D is TRBD2 (5 bases). This CDR3 region has 12 residues. Trimming shortened V by 5 bases and J by 9 bases, and 11 bases separated the two germline ends. In DNA form, the CDR3 reads TGTGCCAGCAGTCCTCCCAGCGGCATTCAGTACTTC. As protein: CASSPPSGIQYF.

The V and J genes are TRBV19 and TRBJ1-5; tentatively, D is TRBD1 (5 bases). CDR1 LNHDA and CDR2 SQIVND come from the germline V gene (reference sequence). The V and J ends lost 5 bases and 6 bases respectively, with 14 bases between them. The CDR3 sequence is 14 residues long. The chain's CDR3 is CASSAQDVGQPQHF. DNA for the CDR3: TGTGCCAGTAGTGCACAGGATGTAGGTCAGCCCCAGCATTTT.

J is TRBJ1-2 and V is TRBV7-2, with D possibly being TRBD1 (6 bases). The CDR3 covers 13 residues. CDR1 is SGHTA, CDR2 FQGNSA, per germline. V lost 5 bases, J lost 2 bases, and 9 bases lay in between. The CDR3 region is CASSRDNNYGYTF. CDR3 sequence (DNA): TGTGCCAGCAGCCGGGACAACAACTATGGCTACACCTTC.

The rearrangement uses TRBV19 and TRBJ1-5; 9 nucleotides match TRBD1. Looked up from germline, CDR1 is LNHDA and CDR2 is SQIVND (reference sequence). The V gene end was trimmed by 7 bases and the J gene end by 1 base; junction bases not matched to a gene: 11. The CDR3 runs 17 residues. The CDR3 DNA follows: TGTGCCAGTATGGGGGTCAAGACAGGGGGAAGCAATCAGCCCCAGCATTTT. This sequence encodes CASMGVKTGGSNQPQHF. The full variable domain, in which reference TRBV19 and TRBJ1-5 provide the parts outside the CDR3, is DGGITQSPKYLFRKEGQNVTLSCEQNLNHDAMYWYRQDPGQGLRLIYYSQIVNDFQKGDIAEGYSVSREKKESFPLTVTSAQKNPTAFYLCASMGVKTGGSNQPQHFGDGTRLSIL.

The chain combines TRBV5-4 with TRBJ2-6; possible D gene TRBD1, 5 bases. Germline-derived CDR1 and CDR2 are SGHNT and YYREEE (reference sequence). The CDR3 is 16 amino acids. Trimming cost V 0 bases and J 0 bases, with 7 bases left between them. CDR3 protein: CASSLGGTSGANVLTF. DNA for the CDR3: TGTGCCAGCAGCTTGGGGGGCACCTCTGGGGCCAACGTCCTGACTTTC.

The chain employs TRBV3-1 (or the pseudogene TRBV3-2) and TRBJ2-4, with D possibly matching TRBD1 (5 bases). V was trimmed by 3 bases and J by 0 bases, leaving 9 bases between them. This CDR3 has 15 residues. Per the germline V gene, CDR1 is LGHDT and CDR2 is YNNKEL (reference sequence). As DNA, the CDR3 is TGTGCCAGCAGCCAGGACACCCTAGCCAAAAACATTCAGTACTTC. This encodes CASSQDTLAKNIQYF.

The chain recombines TRBV19 with TRBJ1-5; weak D call: TRBD1 (6 bases). V gave up 4 bases and J gave up 4 bases, with 17 bases separating them. The CDR3 is made up of 16 amino acids. Looked up from germline, CDR1 is LNHDA and CDR2 is SQIVND (reference sequence). CDR3 in DNA: TGTGCCAGTAGTAGGGGCGCAGGGGCGACGAATCAGCCCCAGCATTTT. This sequence encodes CASSRGAGATNQPQHF.

The V and J genes are TRBV6-6 and TRBJ1-2; perhaps TRBD1 as D (5 bases). The V and J ends lost 3 bases and 2 bases respectively, with 13 bases between them. The V gene's germline CDR1 is MNHNY and CDR2 SVGAGI (reference sequence). The CDR3 is 15 residues long. CDR3 amino acids: CASSYKQAENYGYTF. CDR3 nucleotide sequence: TGTGCCAGCAGTTATAAACAGGCGGAAAACTATGGCTACACCTTC.

This chain links TRBV24-1 with TRBJ2-3, with D unclear. Deletions cut 5 bases from V and 0 bases from J, with 11 bases between. This CDR3 spans 15 amino acids. Germline V lookup: CDR1 KGHDR, CDR2 SFDVKD. CDR3 protein: CATSGAQASTDTQYF. In DNA, the CDR3 is TGTGCCACCAGTGGGGCCCAGGCTAGCACAGATACGCAGTATTTT.

In this sample, this clone turned up once. The chain combines TRBV15 with TRBJ2-2; 8 nucleotides match TRBD1. This CDR3 comprises 14 residues. Germline V gene data show CDR1 as LNHNV and CDR2 as YYDKDF (reference sequence). With V trimmed by 5 bases and J by 1 base, 0 bases remained unmatched. The CDR3 nucleotides read TGTGCCACCAGCGGACAGGGGAACACCGGGGAGCTGTTTTTT. Encoded protein: CATSGQGNTGELFF.

The chain employs TRBV5-1 and TRBJ2-1; TRBD2 might be the D (5 bases). This CDR3 comprises 14 residues. Per the germline V gene, CDR1 is SGHRS and CDR2 is YFSETQ. V lost 7 bases, J lost 2 bases, and 13 bases lay in between. The CDR3 spells CASWDGSPYNEQFF. The CDR3, as DNA: TGCGCCAGCTGGGATGGGAGTCCCTACAATGAGCAGTTCTTC. The full variable domain, in which reference TRBV5-1 and TRBJ2-1 provide the parts outside the CDR3, is KAGVTQTPRYLIKTRGQQVTLSCSPISGHRSVSWYQQTPGQGLQFLFEYFSETQRNKGNFPGRFSGRQFSNSRSEMNVSTLELGDSALYLCASWDGSPYNEQFFGPGTRLTVL.

V gene TRBV7-3 combines with J gene TRBJ2-2, with 9 bases aligning to TRBD1. Germline CDR1 is SGHTA and CDR2 is FQGTGA. This CDR3 contains 15 residues. The V and J ends lost 5 bases and 6 bases, in that order; junction bases with no gene match: 7. CDR3 DNA: TGTGCCAGCAGCCCCTGGACAGGGGAGTCCGGGGAGCTGTTTTTT. Encoded protein: CASSPWTGESGELFF.

This clone was seen once. This sequence joins TRBV30 and TRBJ2-7; tentative D call: TRBD2 (6 bases). This CDR3 is 15 amino acids long. The ends were cut back, 3 bases at V and 3 bases at J, with 18 bases in the middle. CDR1 is GTSNPN, CDR2 SVGIG, per germline (reference sequence). The CDR3 DNA follows: TGTGCCTGGAGCCCACGACTAGACGGGGGCTACGAGCAGTACTTC. As protein: CAWSPRLDGGYEQYF.

V usage is TRBV5-1 and J usage is TRBJ2-5, with D perhaps matching TRBD1 (7 bases). The length of the CDR3 is 14 residues. The germline V and J ends were trimmed by 4 bases and 5 bases, with 15 bases remaining between them. CDR1 and CDR2 (germline): SGHRS, YFSETQ. CDR3 region: CASSQGGGLETQYF. The CDR3 DNA sequence: TGCGCCAGCAGCCAGGGGGGCGGGTTGGAGACCCAGTACTTC.

The rearrangement links TRBV6-6 to TRBJ2-7; possibly TRBD1 for D (5 bases). V gave up 10 bases and J gave up 1 base, with 17 bases separating them. Looked up from germline, CDR1 is MNHNY and CDR2 is SVGAGI (reference sequence). This CDR3 has 14 amino acids. The CDR3, as DNA: TGTGCCACCTCTCTCACGGACACTTCCTACGAGCAGTACTTC. Translating gives CATSLTDTSYEQYF.

This clone appeared many times. The rearrangement joins TRBV18 to TRBJ2-7, with 7 nucleotides matching TRBD1. CDR1 KGHSH and CDR2 LQKENI come from the germline V gene. V shed 6 bases and J 0 bases; nucleotides not matched to a gene: 5. The CDR3 runs 14 residues. The CDR3 loop is CASSRGQASYEQYF. CDR3 nucleotides: TGTGCCAGCTCGCGCGGACAGGCCTCCTACGAGCAGTACTTC.

This sequence joins TRBV5-6 and TRBJ2-1; TRBD2 aligns across 7 bases. Germline V CDR1 and CDR2: SGHDT, YYEEEE. V dropped 0 bases and J dropped 7; count of bases not matched to a gene: 1. There are 13 residues in the CDR3. CDR3 DNA: TGTGCCAGCAGCTTGGCCGGGGGGAATGAGCAGTTCTTC. This codes for CASSLAGGNEQFF.

This chain joins TRBV28 and TRBJ1-5; tentatively, D is TRBD1 (5 bases). The germline gives CDR1 MDHEN, CDR2 SYDVKM. With 3 bases removed from V and 4 bases from J, the gap between germline ends came to 22 bases. This CDR3 has 18 amino acids. In DNA form, the CDR3 reads TGTGCCAGCAGTTTCTTGGTCCAGTGGGTTGGGGGGAATCAGCCCCAGCATTTT. Amino acid sequence: CASSFLVQWVGGNQPQHF.

A single count supports this clone. The rearrangement joins TRBV5-1 to TRBJ2-3, with 11 bases aligning to TRBD2. Germline V gene lookup returns CDR1 SGHRS and CDR2 YFSETQ. This CDR3 region has 15 residues. With V trimmed by 8 bases and J by 3 bases, 8 bases remained unmatched. The CDR3: CASTLAGGWTDTQYF. CDR3 DNA: TGCGCCAGTACCCTAGCGGGGGGTTGGACAGATACGCAGTATTTT.

Note on this clone: At one boundary the junction diverges from the germline segment, which might be a read error. The V call is TRBV5-8, the J call TRBJ2-7, with no clear D. The CDR3 is made up of 9 amino acids. Germline CDR1 reads SGHTS; CDR2 reads YDEGEE. The CDR3 sequence is CASSAISFF. As DNA, the CDR3 is TGTGCCAGCAGCGCGATAAGTTTCTTC. Based on the CDR3 plus reference TRBV5-8 and TRBJ2-7, the full variable domain is EAGVTQSPTHLIKTRGQQATLRCSPISGHTSVYWYQQALGLGLQFLLWYDEGEERNRGNFPPRFSGRQFPNYSSELNVNALELEDSALYLCASSAISFFGPGTRLTVT.

In nucleotides, the CDR3 is TGTGCCAGCAGAGGGGGACAGGGGGCATACGAGCAGTACTTC. It specifies CASRGGQGAYEQYF. This sequence joins TRBV25-1 and TRBJ2-7; TRBD1 agrees at 12 bases. The CDR3 is made up of 14 amino acids. Germline-derived CDR1 and CDR2 are MGHDK and SYGVNS. V lost 6 bases, J lost 4 bases, and 4 bases stayed unmatched.

This chain uses TRBV15 with TRBJ2-4, with 7 bases aligning to TRBD1. Germline CDR1 and CDR2: LNHNV and YYDKDF (reference sequence). The CDR3 covers 15 residues. V trimming: 3 bases; J trimming: 8 bases; junction bases outside the gene matches: 10. CDR3 region: CATSRDRDRRYIQYF. CDR3 in DNA: TGTGCCACCAGCAGGGACCGGGACAGAAGGTACATTCAGTACTTC.

CDR3 amino acids: CATSDSPGRNYYNEQFF. In DNA form, the CDR3 reads TGTGCCACCAGTGATTCCCCCGGGAGGAATTACTACAATGAGCAGTTCTTC. V usage is TRBV24-1 and J usage is TRBJ2-1; the match to TRBD2 covers 7 bases. CDR1 KGHDR and CDR2 SFDVKD come from the germline V gene. V lost 2 bases, J lost 3 bases, and 9 bases stayed unmatched. The CDR3 is 17 amino acids.